The source of this T cell receptor (beta chain) is a study of tumor and adjacent non-tumor tissue in lung cancer. Study summary: Aged 31 to 76 years, patients included roughly eleven men and roughly 5 women with stage I to III disease.

The V segment lost 6 bases and the J segment 1 base; nucleotides outside the gene matches: 21. The germline V gene encodes CDR1 SQVTM and CDR2 ANQGSEA. This CDR3 contains 19 residues. RNA was extracted from bulk tissue without any cell sorting. This clonotype was observed many times. The antigen is unknown. Findings and caveats of the study: TCR diversity was significantly greater in tumor than normal lung tissue.

Three rounds of nested PCR, following a modified ARM-PCR protocol, produced the TCRbeta library. TCRdb re-analysed the multiplex PCR reads in MiXCR, keeping a single row per CDR3 protein. The table records more than 120,000 distinct CDR3 sequences, approximately 66% of them present only once. Sequencing input: lung tumor tissue. The TCR originated in a man aged 60 to 69 with small cell lung cancer. V usage is TRBV29-1 and J usage is TRBJ2-3, with 8 bases aligning to TRBD1. Here the CDR3 reads CSVRGSGGRWTDGTDTQYF. As DNA, the CDR3 is TGCAGCGTCCGAGGGTCAGGGGGCCGTTGGACCGATGGCACAGATACGCAGTATTTT.